The rows below give T cell receptor beta chains drawn from one sample of a study of immune evolution from preneoplasia to lung adenocarcinoma. Clones were sequenced by immunoSEQ multiplex PCR, and TCRdb holds only the in-frame ones, with some missing. This table holds about 4,600 clones, about 68% found once. Source material: FFPE adjacent normal lung tissue. The receptors come from a person between 55 and 80 years old with lung adenocarcinoma. Each CDR3 is given without its conserved first and last residue. Where a row states a size, it is once, few, many or the class of an expanded clone; other rows omit it.

clone_size,j_call,v_call,cdr3_aa
.,TRBJ2-3,TRBV27,ASSLLAGGGTDTQY
.,TRBJ2-3,TRBV5-8,ASSQLQTSGFSTDTQY
once,TRBJ2-7,TRBV6-5,ASSSPGTGGREQY
once,TRBJ1-2,TRBV6-6,ASSYSPGGRGYGYT
.,TRBJ1-3,TRBV28,ASSFGTSSGNTIY
.,TRBJ2-3,TRBV9,ASSVRADTQY
.,TRBJ1-2,TRBV7-9,ASSLAAGAGYGYT
.,TRBJ2-7,TRBV18,ATSPQGTYEQY
.,TRBJ2-5,TRBV19,ASSILASGQETQY
.,TRBJ1-2,TRBV5-4,ASSVGREYGYT
few,TRBJ2-7,TRBV5-1,ASSPYSGERDEQY
.,TRBJ2-3,TRBV4-1,ASSQVSSLSGDTQY
few,TRBJ2-2,TRBV15,ATSRDLMQANTGELF
.,TRBJ2-3,TRBV6-4,ASSDSTTDTQY
.,TRBJ2-4,TRBV18,ASSPPQSRENIQY
.,TRBJ2-7,TRBV28,ASSWDGGSSYEQY
few,TRBJ2-1,TRBV4-1,ASSQRPRGASYNEQF
.,TRBJ2-5,TRBV6-1,ASTKAGSAEGQY
.,TRBJ2-4,TRBV5-1,ASSLDAREGVGAKNIQY
.,TRBJ2-6,TRBV25-1,ASSLTQGEAGANVLT
once,TRBJ1-4,TRBV9,ASSPSGTTNEKLF
few,TRBJ2-5,TRBV28,ASSLAGVGWGETQY
once,TRBJ2-5,TRBV28,ASSPPGRGRETQY
.,TRBJ1-3,TRBV2,ASQGGVAVGNTIY
.,TRBJ2-1,TRBV5-1,ASSLDLAGGPSEQF
.,TRBJ1-2,TRBV10-1,ASSVNRPHNYGYT